These 3 T cell receptor beta chains were all obtained from the same sample, sequenced in a study of cytomegalovirus exposure and HLA in healthy donors. The PCR used 60 Vbeta and 13 Jbeta primers. Here immunoSEQ multiplex PCR was the method, and the copy in TCRdb shows in-frame clones only, minus some. The repertoire holds about 130,000 clones, with approximately 85% as singletons. Sequencing was done on a sample of PBMCs. The origin of the receptors is a boy between 10 and 17 years old in good health and CMV-seronegative.

CDR3 DNA sequence: TGTGCCAGCGCTATGACTAGCAACGTGGAGACCCAGTACTTC. Its translation: CASAMTSNVETQYF. The chain employs TRBV25-1 and TRBJ2-5; 7 nucleotides agree with TRBD2. This CDR3 has 14 residues. Germline V gene sequence: CDR1 MGHDK, CDR2 SYGVNS. Trimming took 8 bases from V and 5 from J; bases not matched to a gene: 11. Together with reference TRBV25-1 and TRBJ2-5, the CDR3 gives the full variable domain: EADIYQTPRYLVIGTGKKITLECSQTMGHDKMYWYQQDPGMELHLIHYSYGVNSTEKGDLSSESTVSRIRTEHFPLTLESARPSHTSQYLCASAMTSNVETQYFGPGTRLLVL.

The CDR3 reads CASGRTNNEQFF. In DNA form, the CDR3 reads TGTGCCAGCGGAAGGACTAACAATGAGCAGTTCTTC. The rearrangement links TRBV27 to TRBJ2-1; the D gene is possibly TRBD2 (6 bases). The V gene lost 8 bases and the J gene lost 5 bases, with 10 bases spanning the gap. CDR3 size: 12 residues. CDR1 is MNHEY and CDR2 is SMNVEV in the germline V gene (reference sequence).

The sample holds a few counts of this clone. The chain uses TRBV19 and TRBJ1-4; tentative D call: TRBD1 (5 bases). Trimming removed 3 bases at V and 0 bases at J, with 11 bases between. The germline V gene encodes CDR1 LNHDA and CDR2 SQIVND (reference sequence). This CDR3 has 16 residues. This chain's CDR3 is CASSIWGEATNEKLFF. CDR3 sequence (DNA): TGTGCCAGTAGTATTTGGGGGGAAGCAACTAATGAAAAACTGTTTTTT. Combining the CDR3 with reference TRBV19 and TRBJ1-4 gives the whole variable domain DGGITQSPKYLFRKEGQNVTLSCEQNLNHDAMYWYRQDPGQGLRLIYYSQIVNDFQKGDIAEGYSVSREKKESFPLTVTSAQKNPTAFYLCASSIWGEATNEKLFFGSGTQLSVL.